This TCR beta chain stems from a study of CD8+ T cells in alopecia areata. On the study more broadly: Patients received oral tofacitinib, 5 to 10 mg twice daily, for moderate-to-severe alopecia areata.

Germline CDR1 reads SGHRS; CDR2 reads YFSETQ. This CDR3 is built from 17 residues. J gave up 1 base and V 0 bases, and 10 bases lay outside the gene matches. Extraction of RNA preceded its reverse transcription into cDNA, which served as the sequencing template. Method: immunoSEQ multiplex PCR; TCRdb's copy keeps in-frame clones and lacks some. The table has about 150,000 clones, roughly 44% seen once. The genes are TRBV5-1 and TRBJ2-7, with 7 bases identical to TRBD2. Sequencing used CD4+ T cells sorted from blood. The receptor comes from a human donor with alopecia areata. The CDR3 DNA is TGCGCCAGCAGCTTGGGAGTTGGGAGGGCCGGATCCTACGAGCAGTACTTC. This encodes CASSLGVGRAGSYEQYF. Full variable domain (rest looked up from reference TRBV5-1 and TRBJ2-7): KAGVTQTPRYLIKTRGQQVTLSCSPISGHRSVSWYQQTPGQGLQFLFEYFSETQRNKGNFPGRFSGRQFSNSRSEMNVSTLELGDSALYLCASSLGVGRAGSYEQYFGPGTRLTVT.